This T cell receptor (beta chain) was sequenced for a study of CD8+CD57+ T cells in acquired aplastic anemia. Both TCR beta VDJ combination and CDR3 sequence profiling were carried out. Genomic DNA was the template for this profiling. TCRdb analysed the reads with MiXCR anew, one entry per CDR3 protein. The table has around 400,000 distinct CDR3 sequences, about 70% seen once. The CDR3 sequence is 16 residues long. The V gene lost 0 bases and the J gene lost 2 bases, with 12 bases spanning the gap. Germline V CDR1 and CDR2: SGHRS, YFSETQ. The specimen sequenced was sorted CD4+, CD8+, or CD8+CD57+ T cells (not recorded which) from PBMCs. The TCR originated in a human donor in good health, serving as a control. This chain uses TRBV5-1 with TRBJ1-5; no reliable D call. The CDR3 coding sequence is TGCGCCAGCAGCTTGGGGAGTAGCGGGGGCAATCAGCCCCAGCATTTT. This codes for CASSLGSSGGNQPQHF.